Each of the 14 T cell receptor beta chains below was sequenced from the same sample in a study of T cell responses to AZD1222 COVID-19 vaccine. The repertoire was sequenced with immunoSEQ multiplex PCR; TCRdb's copy has only in-frame clones and lacks some. The sample consists of 130,000 to 150,000 clones, roughly 92% of them appearing once. Sequencing used peripheral blood, obtained on day 0 of AZD1222 vaccination. These TCRs come from an adult in good health.

The chain is built from TRBV6-4 and TRBJ2-1; 10 positions match TRBD1. The CDR3 is 17 residues long. After removal of 0 bases from V and 1 base from J, the junction contained 3 bases not matched to a gene. Germline V lookup: CDR1 MRHNA, CDR2 SNTAGT. In nucleotides, the CDR3 is TGTGCCAGCAGTGACTCAGGACAGGGGGGATCCTACAATGAGCAGTTCTTC. It encodes CASSDSGQGGSYNEQFF.

This clone was found once. The rearrangement uses TRBV7-9 and TRBJ1-2; D might be TRBD1 (5 bases). CDR3 size: 13 residues. CDR1 and CDR2 (germline): SEHNR, FQNEAQ (reference sequence). Trimming stripped 0 bases from V and 8 bases from J, with 10 bases between. The CDR3 spells CASSLARGGGYTF. The DNA for the CDR3 is TGTGCCAGCAGCTTAGCGAGGGGTGGCGGCTACACCTTC.

The V gene is TRBV27, the J gene TRBJ1-6, with D possibly matching TRBD1 (5 bases). Per germline, CDR1 MNHEY and CDR2 SMNVEV (reference sequence). The CDR3 spans 18 residues. The V end lost 7 bases, the J end lost 5 bases, and 24 bases lay between the germline ends. In DNA form, the CDR3 reads TGTGCCAGCACCCGTGGAGGGGCCCTTCTCTCTCATAATTCACCCCTCCACTTT. The encoded protein is CASTRGGALLSHNSPLHF.

The rearrangement joins TRBV3-1 (or the pseudogene TRBV3-2) to TRBJ1-2; D not certain. Trimming stripped 0 bases from V and 4 bases from J, with 18 bases between. Germline V CDR1 and CDR2: LGHDT, YNNKEL (reference sequence). The CDR3 has 17 residues. The CDR3 is CASSQDGRSRFRYGYTF. CDR3 nucleotides: TGTGCCAGCAGCCAAGACGGCAGGAGCAGGTTCCGCTATGGCTACACCTTC.

The chain is built from TRBV2 and TRBJ2-1, with a weak D call TRBD1 (6 bases). V was shortened by 5 bases and J by 2 bases, with 13 bases between the two germline ends. CDR3 length: 15 amino acids. Germline V gene data show CDR1 as SNHLY and CDR2 as FYNNEI. The CDR3 here is CASSQQGRAYNEQFF. For the CDR3, the DNA is TGTGCCAGCAGTCAACAGGGACGCGCCTACAATGAGCAGTTCTTC.

This clone was observed once. V is TRBV6-1 and J is TRBJ2-3; TRBD1 aligns across 9 bases. Trimming took 2 bases from V and 6 from J; bases not matched to a gene: 12. This CDR3 is 17 amino acids long. Germline CDR1 reads MNHNS; CDR2 reads SASEGT. CDR3 nucleotide sequence: TGTGCCAGCAGTGAATTACCACCGGGACAGGGAGGGGATACGCAGTATTTT. Residues: CASSELPPGQGGDTQYF.

V usage is TRBV5-1 and J usage is TRBJ1-1, with D possibly TRBD1 on 6 matching bases. The CDR3 has 15 amino acids. Germline loops: CDR1 SGHRS, CDR2 YFSETQ. V lost 5 bases and J 1 base, leaving 15 bases between the germline ends. CDR3 nucleotide sequence: TGCGCCAGCAGTGATACAGGGACGGCGAACACTGAAGCTTTCTTT. It translates to CASSDTGTANTEAFF. Variable domain in full (rest from reference TRBV5-1 and TRBJ1-1): KAGVTQTPRYLIKTRGQQVTLSCSPISGHRSVSWYQQTPGQGLQFLFEYFSETQRNKGNFPGRFSGRQFSNSRSEMNVSTLELGDSALYLCASSDTGTANTEAFFGQGTRLTVV.

Regarding this clone: A junction end diverges from the germline sequence, so it may reflect a read error. The rearrangement joins TRBV28 to TRBJ1-3, with D hard to call. There are 11 residues in the CDR3. The germline V gene encodes CDR1 MDHEN and CDR2 SYDVKM. CDR3 residues: CASSLRTAVDF. The CDR3 DNA follows: TGTGCCAGCAGTTTAAGAACAGCAGTGGATTTT.

This clone was observed once. V gene TRBV30 combines with J gene TRBJ1-5; D not resolved. The CDR3 has 13 residues. V lost 1 base and J lost 4, with 8 bases in between. The germline CDR1 and CDR2 sequences are GTSNPN and SVGIG (reference sequence). The CDR3 DNA follows: TGTGCCTGGAGTGACAGTTTAAATCAGCCCCAGCATTTT. Encoded protein: CAWSDSLNQPQHF. The full variable domain, completed using reference TRBV30 and TRBJ1-5, is SQTIHQWPATLVQPVGSPLSLECTVEGTSNPNLYWYRQAAGRGLQLLFYSVGIGQISSEVPQNLSASRPQDRQFILSSKKLLLSDSGFYLCAWSDSLNQPQHFGDGTRLSIL.

The chain is built from TRBV5-1 and TRBJ1-2; the D is unclear. Germline CDR1 and CDR2: SGHRS and YFSETQ. The length of the CDR3 is 15 residues. V lost 4 bases to trimming and J lost 2 bases, with 15 bases between them. CDR3 DNA: TGCGCCAGCAGCCCCCGTGGAAGTCAAAACTATGGCTACACCTTC. It translates to CASSPRGSQNYGYTF.

The gene calls are TRBV4-1 and TRBJ2-7, with D tentatively TRBD1 or TRBD2 (5 bases each). The CDR3 length is 17 residues. V lost 4 bases and J 7 bases, leaving 26 bases between the germline ends. Germline CDR1 reads MGHRA; CDR2 reads YSYEKL. CDR3 in amino acids: CASSPQLWGAGPEEQYF. The CDR3 nucleotides read TGCGCCAGCAGCCCGCAATTGTGGGGAGCAGGGCCAGAGGAGCAGTACTTC.

The chain couples TRBV28 to TRBJ1-1; D not certain. The CDR3 runs 12 residues. Germline values: CDR1 MDHEN, CDR2 SYDVKM. Trimming cost V 6 bases and J 0 bases, with 5 bases left between them. CDR3 protein: CASRSVNTEAFF. The CDR3, as DNA: TGTGCCAGCAGATCAGTGAACACTGAAGCTTTCTTT.

The chain couples TRBV10-2 to TRBJ2-1; the match to TRBD2 covers 10 bases. J gave up 4 bases and V 3 bases, and 9 bases lay outside the gene matches. CDR1 and CDR2 (germline): WSHSY, SAAADI. The CDR3 runs 17 residues. The CDR3 DNA reads TGCGCCAGCAGTGACGGACTAGCGGCCAGGGGGTACAATGAGCAGTTCTTC. This sequence encodes CASSDGLAARGYNEQFF.

The chain joins TRBV15 to TRBJ2-3; 8 bases agree with TRBD2. CDR1 and CDR2 from the germline V gene are LNHNV and YYDKDF (reference sequence). This CDR3 contains 15 residues. V trimming: 9 bases; J trimming: 6 bases; junction bases outside the gene matches: 14. CDR3 nucleotide sequence: TGTGCCACACAGGAAGCAGCGGGAGAAAGGGATACGCAGTATTTT. It codes for CATQEAAGERDTQYF.